Listed here is a single T cell receptor (beta chain). Its antigen is not yet known. Base quality data are lacking; no much larger clone is found one base away. The method was the immunoSEQ multiplex PCR assay. For the multiplex PCR, a mixture combining 60 forward primers for TCR Vbeta segments and 13 reverse primers for TCR Jbeta segments was used. Amplification of the CDR3 region of rearranged TCR beta genes was performed with a multiplex PCR assay on genomic DNA. The Illumina HiSeq System was used to sequence the amplified TCR beta libraries as 87-base-pair reads. For the original study's pipeline: A later analysis counted some 80 million unique TCR beta chains across the 550 to 700 repertoires, and 10 million to 12 million of these chains were shared by at least two donors. To remove PCR and sequencing errors, raw reads were error-corrected and collapsed into unique sequences using a nearest-neighbor algorithm that merged closely related sequences. CDR3 sequences were aligned to IMGT reference sequences to assign V, D and J gene segments. Each retained sequence needed at least a six-nucleotide match to both a V gene segment and a J gene segment. A rearrangement was called productive if the CDR3 had no stop codons and remained in frame with V and J, and every other rearrangement was called non-productive. Following IMGT convention, CDR3 was defined as the stretch from the second conserved V-encoded cysteine up to the conserved J-encoded phenylalanine. In an earlier analysis of more than 550 of the donors, sequences lacking an unambiguous match to a single V gene segment were excluded. In an earlier analysis of 587 of the donors, a V segment was called functional when productive rearrangements were above 56.7%, and segregating when the standard deviation between donors exceeded 5%. A statistical classification framework was built for diagnosing cytomegalovirus status from the catalog of TCR beta chain sequences. A later analysis assigned V and J genes by comparing TCR nucleotide sequences with IMGT/GENE-DB human TR gene sequences. A later analysis assigned CDR3 sequences and most-parsimonious VDJ recombination scenarios with the TCRdist pipeline. In a later analysis, every TCR beta chain was defined by the combination of its CDR3 amino acid sequence and its V-gene family, and reads without a unique V-gene family were dropped. To address suspected cross-contamination and a sequencing artifact, a later analysis removed over 500 highly shared, low-generation-probability nucleotide sequences. In a later analysis, a clonal expansion index was calculated for each public chain from normalized within-repertoire ranks of inferred template counts. A later analysis computed generation probabilities with a VDJ recombination model fitted to out-of-frame rearrangements, and checked the results against IGoR. A later analysis scored TCR-TCR, TCR-HLA and TCR-CMV co-occurrence with hypergeometric tests, applying a repertoire-size bias correction to TCR pairs. False discovery rates were estimated in a later analysis by permuting HLA or CMV assignments 20 times. A later analysis grouped co-occurring TCRs with DBSCAN, adding TCRdist sequence similarity when clustering within HLA-allele-positive subsets. Repertoires with fewer than 30,000 or more than 120,000 public chains were left out of co-occurrence clustering, as were five repertoires with anomalous nucleotide sharing. TCRdb took this table from immuneACCESS and kept in-frame rearrangements with V and J called. Such tables lack part of the clones; where checked against another copy, unresolved V genes explain under half of the gap, and the rest is unexplained. The V and J calls and clone size were taken over from that table, and D and trimming were inferred from the DNA. The sample yields over 150,000 clones; just under 80% were counted once. Together, the top ten hold 2.5% to 3.5% of the sample.

Trimming accounts for 4 bases at V and 0 bases at J, while the number of junction bases matched to no gene is 4. Reading from cysteine to phenylalanine, the CDR3 counts 15 amino acids. Kept here is only the CDR3 DNA, which spans 45 bases and is read in frame from base 1. As encoded in the germline V gene, CDR1 is SGHTA while CDR2 is FQGNSA. The data were obtained in a study of cytomegalovirus exposure and HLA in healthy donors (dated by TCRdb to between 2016 and 2019). In the study overall: An earlier analysis of some 600 of the donors reported 276 Gb of sequence data and some 110 million unique TCR beta sequences obtained from around 170 million T cells. The study combined high-throughput TCR immunosequencing, statistical association of individual TCRs with disease status, and machine learning to predict cytomegalovirus infection status. Roughly 300 gigabases of sequencing data and around 80 million unique TCR sequences made up an early release that covered approximately 700 HLA-typed donors. Several DR-DQ haplotypes were treated as single units for association and clustering because of strong linkage in the cohort. In addition to the first cohort of around 670 subjects, a separate validation cohort of over 90 different subjects was used. The T cell repertoires of several hundred subjects were profiled by immunosequencing and related to cytomegalovirus serostatus. The later analysis used no new phenotypic data to find candidate immune exposures, relying instead on TCR beta sequences and their occurrence across donors. All discovery cohort repertoires had been generated on a single sequencing platform. Among the roughly 380 genotyped donors, roughly 80% belonged to the genetic ancestry cluster associated with self-reported Caucasian donors. The number of typed donors differed by locus: roughly 620-630 for A, B, C, DRB1 and DQB1; 500 to 550 for DQA1; 606 for DPA1; and 400 to 480 for DPB1. Genome-wide SNP genotypes for about 65% of the roughly 700 donors were used in a later genetic analysis, which treated that subset as a discovery cohort. Class I and class II HLA loci were covered by the typing at four-digit resolution. On average, around 240,000 unique TCR beta nucleotide sequences were sequenced per donor among 350 to 400 genotyped donors of the cohort, with 15% to 20% of those sequences being non-productive. An earlier analysis of roughly 580 of the donors used high-throughput TCR beta sequencing to judge whether each TCR beta V gene segment behaved as functional or pseudogenic. The study was designed to test whether signatures of past pathogen exposure could be identified by cataloging public T cell receptors. In a later analysis, previously published TCR beta repertoires from 666 donors were re-analyzed and high-resolution HLA genotyping was added so that TCR occurrence patterns could be studied. Donor age, sex, ethnicity and CMV serostatus were collected together with the repertoire data. Findings and caveats that apply to the study as a whole: Immune exposure information for the cohort was limited to CMV serostatus. It was suggested by the authors that the approach could potentially be generalized to other disease states and immunological phenotypes. Correlated functional status among segregating V segments might be attributable to linkage disequilibrium, but an unknown experimental factor could not be ruled out. Because HLA typing was missing for some donors at each locus, association tests included only the typed subset. A later analysis reported that several top co-occurrence clusters appeared linked to parvovirus B19, influenza, CMV and Epstein-Barr virus. In this cohort, only TCR beta chains were sequenced, and detectable features were limited by the absence of alpha or paired-chain data. Because counts were too low, approximately 18 rarely observed V segments, including chromosome 9 orphons, were excluded from the earlier analysis of 587 of the donors. V-gene and J-gene trimming of TCR beta chains was associated with a missense DCLRE1C variant in a later genetic analysis, and the association was replicated in an independent cohort. A later analysis found that HLA-associated TCR beta chains were more clonally expanded and had lower generation probabilities than equally common non-associated chains. A cluster of highly shared sequence variants was judged likely to represent a technical artifact of the sequencing pipeline. A few of the identified cytomegalovirus-associated TCR beta chains were confirmed in vitro to be specific for cytomegalovirus antigens. Assigning TCR associations to individual alleles was difficult when HLA alleles, especially DR and DQ, strongly co-occurred. Because the 87-base-pair reads could not distinguish some IMGT-functional V segments, including TRBV6-2 and TRBV6-3, those segments were excluded. At a false discovery rate of 0.05, a later analysis linked about 16,000 TCR beta sequences to specific HLA alleles. The classifier was reported to diagnose cytomegalovirus status with high specificity and sensitivity in both the original and validation cohorts. According to a later analysis, most CMV-associated TCR beta chains appeared to be HLA-restricted, and the HLA associations seemed to be driven largely by CMV exposure. In the study, around 160 TCR beta chains were listed as associated with cytomegalovirus. Most TCR sequences were seen in very few donors, while some public TCRs were found in many individuals. A later analysis found that TCR association rates varied across HLA loci, with DRB1 alleles showing the most associated TCRs and HLA-C alleles the fewest. Sequencing depth was assumed to be roughly uniform across donors in the presence/absence analyses, though that assumption may not hold. Compared with the roughly 720-donor mean, donors in an Asian-associated ancestry cluster had fewer N-insertions in productive TCRs, according to a later genetic analysis. Broadly in line with IMGT annotations, most TCR beta V segments showed up in productive rearrangements about 87% or about 30% of the time in an earlier analysis of around 550 of the donors. A further reported finding was that TCR beta sequences accurately predicted the HLA-A and HLA-B alleles for most subjects in the first cohort.

The cohort was made up of about 610 healthy bone marrow donors. Cohort members were all nominally healthy when sampled, although unrecorded immune exposures were likely present. The donor was CMV seropositive and was included in the group of 300 or so seropositive cohort members. Every donor gave a peripheral blood sample, and the peripheral blood mononuclear cells from that sample were used for TCR beta sequencing. Genomic DNA extraction from the blood cell samples was performed with the Qiagen DNeasy Blood Extraction Kit. This clonotype was sampled from a woman aged 45-65 years in good health and CMV-seropositive. Here the chain combines TRBV7-2 and TRBJ1-2; 8 bases in the middle match TRBD1. Sample: PBMCs. The nucleotide sequence is TGTGCCAGCAGCTCCCAGACAGGGGCTAACTATGGCTACACCTTC. Its protein is CASSSQTGANYGYTF. Outside the CDR3, residues come from the reference TRBV7-2 and TRBJ1-2 proteins, so the full variable domain is: GAGVSQSPSNKVTEKGKDVELRCDPISGHTALYWYRQSLGQGLEFLIYFQGNSAPDKSGLPSDRFSAERTGGSVSTLTIQRTQQEDSAVYLCASSSQTGANYGYTFGSGTRLTVV.